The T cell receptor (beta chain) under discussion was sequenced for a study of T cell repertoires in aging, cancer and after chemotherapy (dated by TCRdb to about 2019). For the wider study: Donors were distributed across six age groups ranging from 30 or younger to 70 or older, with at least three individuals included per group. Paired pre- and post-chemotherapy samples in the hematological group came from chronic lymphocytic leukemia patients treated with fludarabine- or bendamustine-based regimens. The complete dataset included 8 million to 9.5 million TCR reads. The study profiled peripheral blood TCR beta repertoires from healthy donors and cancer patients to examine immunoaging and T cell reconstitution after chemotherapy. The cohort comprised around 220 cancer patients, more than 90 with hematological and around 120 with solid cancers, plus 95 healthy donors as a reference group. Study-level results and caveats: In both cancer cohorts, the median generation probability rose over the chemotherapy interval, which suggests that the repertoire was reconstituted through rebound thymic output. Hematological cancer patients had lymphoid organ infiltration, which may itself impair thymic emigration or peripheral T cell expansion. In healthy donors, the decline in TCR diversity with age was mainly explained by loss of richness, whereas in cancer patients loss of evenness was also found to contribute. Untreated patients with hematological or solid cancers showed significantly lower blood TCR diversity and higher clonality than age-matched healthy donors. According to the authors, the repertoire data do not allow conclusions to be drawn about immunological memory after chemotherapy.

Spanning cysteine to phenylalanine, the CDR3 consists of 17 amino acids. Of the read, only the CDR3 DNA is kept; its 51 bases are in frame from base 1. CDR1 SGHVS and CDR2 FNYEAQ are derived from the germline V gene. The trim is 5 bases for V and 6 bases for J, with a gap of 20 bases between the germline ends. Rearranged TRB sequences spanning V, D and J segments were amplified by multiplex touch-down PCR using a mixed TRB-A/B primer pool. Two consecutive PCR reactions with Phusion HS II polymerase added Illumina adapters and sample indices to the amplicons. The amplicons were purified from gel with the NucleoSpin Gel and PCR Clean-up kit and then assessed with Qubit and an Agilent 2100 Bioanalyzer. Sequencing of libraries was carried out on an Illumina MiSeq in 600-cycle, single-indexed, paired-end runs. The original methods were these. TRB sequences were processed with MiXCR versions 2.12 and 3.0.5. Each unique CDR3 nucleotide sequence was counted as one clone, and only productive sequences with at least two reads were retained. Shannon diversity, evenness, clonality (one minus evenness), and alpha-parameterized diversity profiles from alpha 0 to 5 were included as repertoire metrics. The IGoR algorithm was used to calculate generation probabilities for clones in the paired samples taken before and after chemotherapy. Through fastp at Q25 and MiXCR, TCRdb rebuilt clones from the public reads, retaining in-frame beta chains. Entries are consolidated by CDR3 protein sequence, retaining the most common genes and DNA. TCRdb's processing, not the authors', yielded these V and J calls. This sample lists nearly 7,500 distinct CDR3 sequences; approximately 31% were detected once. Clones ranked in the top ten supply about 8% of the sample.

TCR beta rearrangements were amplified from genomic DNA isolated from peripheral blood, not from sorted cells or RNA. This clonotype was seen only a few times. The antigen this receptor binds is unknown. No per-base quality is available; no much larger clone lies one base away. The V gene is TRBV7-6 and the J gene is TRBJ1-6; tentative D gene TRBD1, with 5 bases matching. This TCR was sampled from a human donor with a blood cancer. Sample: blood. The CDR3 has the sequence CASSERAETVGNSPLHF. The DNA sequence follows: TGTGCCAGCAGCGAGCGGGCAGAGACAGTTGGTAATTCACCCCTCCACTTT.